The text below deals with one TCR beta chain. These data belong to a study of control samples from healthy donors and cancer patients. Using immunoSEQ multiplex PCR, the repertoire was profiled, and TCRdb retains in-frame clones only, with some absent. In the table there are 100,000 to 150,000 clones, about 88% of which are singletons. Sequencing was done on a sample of blood. This TCR was sampled from a man aged 45 to 65 in good health.

The CDR3 here is CASSPRTGGQGAEAFF. The CDR3 DNA reads as TGTGCCAGCAGCCCACGGACAGGGGGGCAAGGGGCTGAAGCTTTCTTT. The rearrangement joins TRBV2 to TRBJ1-1; 10 bases map to TRBD1. CDR1 is SNHLY and CDR2 is FYNNEI in the germline V gene. The junction had 13 bases not matched to a gene; V was cut back by 6 bases and J by 6 bases. The CDR3 loop spans 16 amino acids.